This T cell receptor (beta chain) was sequenced for a study of CD8 T cells in ankylosing spondylitis. Study outcomes and limitations: A CD8+ phenotype characterized the disease-linked clones, which were relatively rare in peripheral blood. According to the report, clones linked to the disease were significantly enriched in matched synovial fluid samples taken from ankylosing spondylitis patients.

The sample holds many counts of this clonotype. The target antigen is unknown. TCRdb reanalysed the 5' RACE reads using MiXCR and keeps one entry per CDR3 protein. This table has 290,000 or so distinct CDR3 sequences, around 20% appearing once. CDR1 LGHNA and CDR2 YNFKEQ come from the germline V gene. The CDR3 sequence is 13 residues long. Trimming removed 6 bases from V and 7 bases from J, with 15 bases in between. The source material was blood, either unsorted or a sorted T cell fraction (not recorded which). The chain recombines TRBV4-2 with TRBJ1-2; D gene uncertain. This TCR came from a female donor with ankylosing spondylitis or in good health (not recorded which). The CDR3 DNA reads as TGTGCCAGCAGTACGAGGGCCGCGGGTGGCTACACCTTC. This sequence encodes CASSTRAAGGYTF.